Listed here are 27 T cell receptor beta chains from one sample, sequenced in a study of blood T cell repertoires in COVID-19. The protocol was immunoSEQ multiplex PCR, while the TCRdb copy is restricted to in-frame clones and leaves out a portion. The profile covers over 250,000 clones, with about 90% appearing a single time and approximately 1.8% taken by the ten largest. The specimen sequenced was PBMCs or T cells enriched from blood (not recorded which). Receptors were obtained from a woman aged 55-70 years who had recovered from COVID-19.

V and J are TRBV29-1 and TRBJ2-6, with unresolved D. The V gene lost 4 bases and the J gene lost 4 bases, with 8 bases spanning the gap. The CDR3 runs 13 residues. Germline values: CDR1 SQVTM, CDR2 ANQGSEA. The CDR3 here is CSVVSEGANVLTF. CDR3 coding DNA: TGCAGCGTTGTGTCGGAGGGGGCCAACGTCCTGACTTTC.

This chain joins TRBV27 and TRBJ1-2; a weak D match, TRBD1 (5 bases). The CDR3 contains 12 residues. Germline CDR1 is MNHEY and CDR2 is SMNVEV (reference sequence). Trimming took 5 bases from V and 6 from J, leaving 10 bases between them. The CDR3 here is CASSHQGHGYTF. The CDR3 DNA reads TGTGCCAGCAGTCACCAGGGCCATGGCTACACCTTC.

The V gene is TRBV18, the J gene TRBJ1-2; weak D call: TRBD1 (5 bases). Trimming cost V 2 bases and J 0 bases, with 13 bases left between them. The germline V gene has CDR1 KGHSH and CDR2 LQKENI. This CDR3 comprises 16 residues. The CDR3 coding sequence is TGTGCCAGCTCACCAGGGCAGGGCCCCTCTAACTATGGCTACACCTTC. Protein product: CASSPGQGPSNYGYTF.

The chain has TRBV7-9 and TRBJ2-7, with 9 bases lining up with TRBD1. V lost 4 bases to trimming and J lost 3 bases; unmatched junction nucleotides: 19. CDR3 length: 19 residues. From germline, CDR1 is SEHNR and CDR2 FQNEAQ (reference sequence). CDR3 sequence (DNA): TGTGCCAGCAGCTCGACCAAAAACCAACAGGGGGCGATCCTCTACGAGCAGTACTTC. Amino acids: CASSSTKNQQGAILYEQYF. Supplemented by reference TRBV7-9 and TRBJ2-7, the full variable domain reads DTGVSQNPRHKITKRGQNVTFRCDPISEHNRLYWYRQTLGQGPEFLTYFQNEAQLEKSRLLSDRFSAERPKGSFSTLEIQRTEQGDSAMYLCASSSTKNQQGAILYEQYFGPGTRLTVT.

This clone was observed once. CDR3 amino acids: CASSLGAKRAQHF. The CDR3 region has the DNA TGTGCCAGCAGCTTGGGGGCCAAGAGGGCCCAGCATTTT. The chain couples TRBV7-2 to TRBJ1-5; D possibly corresponds to TRBD1 (6 bases). This CDR3 region has 13 residues. CDR1 and CDR2 (germline): SGHTA, FQGNSA. Trimming removed 3 bases from V and 11 bases from J, with 14 bases in between.

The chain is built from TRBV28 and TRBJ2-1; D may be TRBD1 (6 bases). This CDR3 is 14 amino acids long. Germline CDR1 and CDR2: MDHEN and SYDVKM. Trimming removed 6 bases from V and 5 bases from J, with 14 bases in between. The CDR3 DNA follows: TGTGCCAGCAGGAGTGGGGACACAAACAATGAGCAGTTCTTC. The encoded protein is CASRSGDTNNEQFF.

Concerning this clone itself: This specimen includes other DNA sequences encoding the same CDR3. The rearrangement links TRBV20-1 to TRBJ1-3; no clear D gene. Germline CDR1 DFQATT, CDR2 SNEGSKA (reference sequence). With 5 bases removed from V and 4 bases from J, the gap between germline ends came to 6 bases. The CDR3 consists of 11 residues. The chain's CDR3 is CSASSGNTIYF. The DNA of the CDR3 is TGCAGTGCTTCTAGCGGAAACACCATATATTTT.

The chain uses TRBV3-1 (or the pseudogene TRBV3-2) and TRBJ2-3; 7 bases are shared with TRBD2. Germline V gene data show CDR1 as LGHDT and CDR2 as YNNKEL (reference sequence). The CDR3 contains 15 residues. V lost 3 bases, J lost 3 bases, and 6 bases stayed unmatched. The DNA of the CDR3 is TGTGCCAGCAGCCACCTTGGCGGGAGTACAGATACGCAGTATTTT. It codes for CASSHLGGSTDTQYF.

CDR3 sequence: CATTRGASYEQYF. The CDR3 nucleotides are TGTGCCACAACCCGGGGGGCGAGCTACGAGCAGTACTTC. The chain is built from TRBV6-6 and TRBJ2-7; a possible D gene is TRBD2 (7 bases). Germline CDR1 and CDR2: MNHNY and SVGAGI (reference sequence). The CDR3 extends over 13 amino acids. The ends were cut back, 10 bases at V and 3 bases at J, with 16 bases in the middle.

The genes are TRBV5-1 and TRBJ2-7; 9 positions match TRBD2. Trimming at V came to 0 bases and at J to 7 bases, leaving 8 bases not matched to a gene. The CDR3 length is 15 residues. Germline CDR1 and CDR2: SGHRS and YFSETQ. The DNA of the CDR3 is TGCGCCAGCAGCTTGGGCGGGACTAGCCCGGGGGAGCAGTACTTC. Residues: CASSLGGTSPGEQYF.

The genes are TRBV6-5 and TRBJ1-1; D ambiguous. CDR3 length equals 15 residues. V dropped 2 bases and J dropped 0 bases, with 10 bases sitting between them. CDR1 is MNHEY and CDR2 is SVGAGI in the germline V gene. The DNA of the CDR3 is TGTGCCAGCAGTTACGCATCGGGAATGAACACTGAAGCTTTCTTT. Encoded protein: CASSYASGMNTEAFF.

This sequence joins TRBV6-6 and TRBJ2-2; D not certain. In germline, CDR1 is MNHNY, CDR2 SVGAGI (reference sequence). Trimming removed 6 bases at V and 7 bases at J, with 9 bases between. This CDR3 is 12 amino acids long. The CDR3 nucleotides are TGTGCCAGCAGCGGTACCTTCGGGGAGCTGTTTTTT. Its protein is CASSGTFGELFF.

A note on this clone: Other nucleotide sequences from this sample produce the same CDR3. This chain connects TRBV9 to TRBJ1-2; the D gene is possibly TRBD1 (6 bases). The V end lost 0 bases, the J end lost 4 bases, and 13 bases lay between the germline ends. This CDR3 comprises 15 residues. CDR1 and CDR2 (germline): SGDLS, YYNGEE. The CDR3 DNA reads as TGTGCCAGCAGCGTAGCCCCGGGGGGGGCCTATGGCTACACCTTC. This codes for CASSVAPGGAYGYTF.

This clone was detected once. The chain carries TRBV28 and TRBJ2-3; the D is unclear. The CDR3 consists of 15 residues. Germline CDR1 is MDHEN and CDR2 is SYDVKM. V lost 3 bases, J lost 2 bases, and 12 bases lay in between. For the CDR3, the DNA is TGTGCCAGCAGTTTGAGTATTCCTAACACAGATACGCAGTATTTT. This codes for CASSLSIPNTDTQYF. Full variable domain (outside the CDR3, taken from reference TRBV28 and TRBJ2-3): DVKVTQSSRYLVKRTGEKVFLECVQDMDHENMFWYRQDPGLGLRLIYFSYDVKMKEKGDIPEGYSVSREKKERFSLILESASTNQTSMYLCASSLSIPNTDTQYFGPGTRLTVL.

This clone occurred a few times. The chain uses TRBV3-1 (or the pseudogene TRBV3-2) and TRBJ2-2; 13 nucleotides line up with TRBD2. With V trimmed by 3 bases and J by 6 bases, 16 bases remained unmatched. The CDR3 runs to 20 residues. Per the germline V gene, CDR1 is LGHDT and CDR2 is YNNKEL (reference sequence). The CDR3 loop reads CASSHRTPGLAGSVSGELFF. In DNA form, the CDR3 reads TGTGCCAGCAGCCATCGAACTCCGGGACTAGCGGGGTCAGTTTCCGGGGAGCTGTTTTTT.

In nucleotides, the CDR3 is TGTGCCAGCAGTTCTATGACTAGCGCTTACAATGAGCAGTTCTTC. It codes for CASSSMTSAYNEQFF. The J gene is TRBJ2-1, the V gene TRBV27, with 8 positions matching TRBD2. This CDR3 spans 15 amino acids. The ends lost 4 bases at V and 4 bases at J; junction bases unmatched: 6. Germline V gene sequence: CDR1 MNHEY, CDR2 SMNVEV (reference sequence).

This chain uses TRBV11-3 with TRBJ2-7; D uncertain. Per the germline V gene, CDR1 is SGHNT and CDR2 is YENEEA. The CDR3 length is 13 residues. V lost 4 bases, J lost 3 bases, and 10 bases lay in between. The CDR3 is CASSSIRSYEQYF. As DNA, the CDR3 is TGTGCCAGCAGCTCGATCCGGAGCTACGAGCAGTACTTC.

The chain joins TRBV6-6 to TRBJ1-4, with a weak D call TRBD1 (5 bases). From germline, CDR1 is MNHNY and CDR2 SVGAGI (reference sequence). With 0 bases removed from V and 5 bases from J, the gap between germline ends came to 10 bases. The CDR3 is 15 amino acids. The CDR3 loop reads CASSYSPGLNEKLFF. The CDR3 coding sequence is TGTGCCAGCAGTTACTCCCCAGGGCTCAATGAAAAACTGTTTTTT.

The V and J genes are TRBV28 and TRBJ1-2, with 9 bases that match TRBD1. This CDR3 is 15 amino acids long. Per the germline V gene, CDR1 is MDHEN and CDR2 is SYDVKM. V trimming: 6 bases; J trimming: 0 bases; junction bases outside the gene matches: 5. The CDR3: CASSTTGGSNYGYTF. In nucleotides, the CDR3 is TGTGCCAGCAGCACCACAGGGGGCTCTAACTATGGCTACACCTTC.

The CDR3 protein is CAISEFVAGMNTEAFF. CDR3 nucleotides: TGTGCCATCAGTGAATTTGTGGCAGGGATGAACACTGAAGCTTTCTTT. The chain joins TRBV10-3 to TRBJ1-1, with D perhaps matching TRBD1 (5 bases). This CDR3 region has 16 residues. V was trimmed by 3 bases and J by 0 bases, leaving 14 bases between them. The germline gives CDR1 ENHRY, CDR2 SYGVKD.

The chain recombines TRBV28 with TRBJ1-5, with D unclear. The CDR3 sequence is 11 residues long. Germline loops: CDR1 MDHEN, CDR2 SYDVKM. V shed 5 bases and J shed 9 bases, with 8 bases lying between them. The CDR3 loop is CASSLSRPQHF. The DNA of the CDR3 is TGTGCCAGCAGTCTTTCCCGGCCCCAGCATTTT.

The CDR3 loop reads CASSTRLAGGNEQFF. The CDR3 nucleotides are TGTGCCAGTAGTACTAGACTAGCGGGAGGCAATGAGCAGTTCTTC. V usage is TRBV19 and J usage is TRBJ2-1; 13 bases agree with TRBD2. Germline values: CDR1 LNHDA, CDR2 SQIVND (reference sequence). The V segment lost 4 bases and the J segment 6 bases; nucleotides outside the gene matches: 3. The CDR3 sequence is 15 residues long.

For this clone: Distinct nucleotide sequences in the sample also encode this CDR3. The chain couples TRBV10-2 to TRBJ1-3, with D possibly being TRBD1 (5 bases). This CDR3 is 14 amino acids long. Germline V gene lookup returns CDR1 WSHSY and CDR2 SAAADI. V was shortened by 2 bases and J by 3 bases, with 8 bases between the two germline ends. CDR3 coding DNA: TGCGCCAGCAGTGAGCAGGGTTTTGGAAACACCATATATTTT. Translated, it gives CASSEQGFGNTIYF.

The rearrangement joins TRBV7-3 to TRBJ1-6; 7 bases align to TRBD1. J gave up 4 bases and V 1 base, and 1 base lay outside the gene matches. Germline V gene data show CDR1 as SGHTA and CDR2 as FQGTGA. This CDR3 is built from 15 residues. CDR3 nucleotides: TGTGCCAGCAGCTTAATGGGACAGTATAATTCACCCCTCCACTTT. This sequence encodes CASSLMGQYNSPLHF.

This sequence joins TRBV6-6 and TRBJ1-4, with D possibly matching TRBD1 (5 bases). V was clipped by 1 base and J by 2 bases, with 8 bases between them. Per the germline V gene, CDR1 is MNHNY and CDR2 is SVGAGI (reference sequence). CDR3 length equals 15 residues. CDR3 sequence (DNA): TGTGCCAGCAGTTACTATGGGGGGACTAATGAAAAACTGTTTTTT. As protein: CASSYYGGTNEKLFF.

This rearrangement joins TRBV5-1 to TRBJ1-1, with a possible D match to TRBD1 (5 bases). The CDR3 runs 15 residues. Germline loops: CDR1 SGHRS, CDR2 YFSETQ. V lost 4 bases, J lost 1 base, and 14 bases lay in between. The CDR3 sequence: CASSPRSTANTEAFF. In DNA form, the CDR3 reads TGCGCCAGCAGCCCCCGGTCGACAGCGAACACTGAAGCTTTCTTT.

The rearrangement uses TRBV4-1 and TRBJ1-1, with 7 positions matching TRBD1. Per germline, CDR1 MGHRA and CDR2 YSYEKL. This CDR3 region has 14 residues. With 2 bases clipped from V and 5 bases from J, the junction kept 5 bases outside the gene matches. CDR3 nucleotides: TGCGCCAGCAGCCAACATGACAGGGCAACTGAAGCTTTCTTT. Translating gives CASSQHDRATEAFF.